Following are 27 T cell receptor beta chains from one sample sequenced in a study of monozygotic twins with inflammatory bowel disease. TCRdb reprocessed the 5' RACE reads and reports one entry per CDR3 protein, with no DNA. Its clone listing holds about 300,000 distinct CDR3 sequences. The sequencing input was blood. The receptors shown here come from a human donor with ulcerative colitis or Crohn's disease, or a healthy co-twin of an affected twin (not recorded which).

This chain joins TRBV12-3 or TRBV12-4 and TRBJ2-7; TCRdb picks TRBD2, but there is no DNA to check that call. The CDR3 is made up of 15 amino acids. CDR3 in amino acids: CASSLGVLAGYEQYF.

The chain uses TRBV7-8 and TRBJ1-1; TCRdb lists TRBD1, though no DNA is available to test this call. Per the germline V gene, CDR1 is SGHVS and CDR2 is FQNEAQ. This CDR3 comprises 14 residues. The CDR3: CASSLTAGMTEAFF.

This chain connects TRBV7-2 to TRBJ1-5; the D call from TCRdb, TRBD1, cannot be confirmed without DNA. The length of the CDR3 is 16 residues. CDR1 and CDR2 from the germline V gene are SGHTA and FQGNSA. CDR3 loop: CASSLLGRELTQPQHF. Combining the CDR3 with reference TRBV7-2 and TRBJ1-5 gives the whole variable domain GAGVSQSPSNKVTEKGKDVELRCDPISGHTALYWYRQSLGQGLEFLIYFQGNSAPDKSGLPSDRFSAERTGGSVSTLTIQRTQQEDSAVYLCASSLLGRELTQPQHFGDGTRLSIL.

V and J are TRBV4-3 and TRBJ2-5. The CDR3 is 15 residues long. CDR1 and CDR2 (germline): LGHNA, YSLEER. Here the CDR3 reads CASSQRLSIQETQYF.

This chain joins TRBV3-1 and TRBJ2-3. Looked up from germline, CDR1 is LGHDT and CDR2 is YNNKEL (reference sequence). This CDR3 is built from 15 residues. The CDR3: CASSQGKVSTDTQYF.

The V call is TRBV19, the J call TRBJ2-1; as DNA is missing, the TRBD2 call by TCRdb cannot be tested. CDR3 length: 18 residues. Germline V gene lookup returns CDR1 LNHDA and CDR2 SQIVND (reference sequence). The CDR3 loop is CASSRQPTSGSNYHEQFF.

This rearrangement joins TRBV3-1 to TRBJ2-1; the D call from TCRdb, TRBD2, cannot be confirmed without DNA. The germline CDR1 and CDR2 sequences are LGHDT and YNNKEL (reference sequence). The length of the CDR3 is 16 residues. CDR3 amino acids: CASSQRTSGSYNEQFF.

J is TRBJ2-3 and V is TRBV4-3; TCRdb's D call of TRBD2 is untestable without DNA. The length of the CDR3 is 17 residues. In germline, CDR1 is LGHNA, CDR2 YSLEER. CDR3: CASSQDWEGASTDTQYF.

The chain is built from TRBV5-1 and TRBJ2-7; there is no DNA to check the TCRdb D call of TRBD2. This CDR3 contains 15 residues. Germline V CDR1 and CDR2: SGHRS, YFSETQ. CDR3 sequence reads: CASSFTLAGGLEQYF. The entire variable domain, with the rest obtained from reference TRBV5-1 and TRBJ2-7, is as follows: KAGVTQTPRYLIKTRGQQVTLSCSPISGHRSVSWYQQTPGQGLQFLFEYFSETQRNKGNFPGRFSGRQFSNSRSEMNVSTLELGDSALYLCASSFTLAGGLEQYFGPGTRLTVT.

V gene TRBV27 combines with J gene TRBJ2-5; TCRdb selects TRBD2, and the lack of DNA leaves this call unchecked. The germline V gene encodes CDR1 MNHEY and CDR2 SMNVEV (reference sequence). There are 18 residues in the CDR3. The CDR3 sequence is CASSLYPGLLNGQETQYF.

The chain employs TRBV7-3 and TRBJ2-3; TCRdb designates TRBD1, a call that cannot be tested without DNA. Germline CDR1 reads SGHTA; CDR2 reads FQGTGA. This CDR3 is built from 12 residues. CDR3 sequence: CASSLTAGLQYF. Full variable domain (rest looked up from reference TRBV7-3 and TRBJ2-3): GAGVSQTPSNKVTEKGKYVELRCDPISGHTALYWYRQSLGQGPEFLIYFQGTGAADDSGLPNDRFFAVRPEGSVSTLKIQRTERGDSAVYLCASSLTAGLQYFGPGTRLTVL.

The chain joins TRBV7-2 to TRBJ2-7; TCRdb gives TRBD1 as the D gene, but with no DNA this cannot be confirmed. The length of the CDR3 is 15 residues. CDR1 is SGHTA, CDR2 FQGNSA, per germline. This CDR3 is CASSSTSSGPYEQYF. Full variable domain (rest looked up from reference TRBV7-2 and TRBJ2-7): GAGVSQSPSNKVTEKGKDVELRCDPISGHTALYWYRQSLGQGLEFLIYFQGNSAPDKSGLPSDRFSAERTGGSVSTLTIQRTQQEDSAVYLCASSSTSSGPYEQYFGPGTRLTVT.

The chain employs TRBV30 and TRBJ2-5; the D call of TRBD2 rests on TCRdb alone, since no DNA is present to check it. Germline V lookup: CDR1 GTSNPN, CDR2 SVGIG (reference sequence). There are 15 residues in the CDR3. The CDR3 protein is CAWSVHRRVGETQYF.

The CDR3 loop reads CASSPPIGLAGINEQFF. The rearrangement links TRBV18 to TRBJ2-1; TCRdb lists TRBD2, though no DNA is available to test this call. This CDR3 contains 17 residues. Germline V gene sequence: CDR1 KGHSH, CDR2 LQKENI. The full variable domain, in which reference TRBV18 and TRBJ2-1 provide the parts outside the CDR3, is NAGVMQNPRHLVRRRGQEARLRCSPMKGHSHVYWYRQLPEEGLKFMVYLQKENIIDESGMPKERFSAEFPKEGPSILRIQQVVRGDSAAYFCASSPPIGLAGINEQFFGPGTRLTVL.

CDR3 in amino acids: CASSLHLRVGELFF. V and J are TRBV27 and TRBJ2-2; TCRdb's D gene call, TRBD2, goes unchecked for lack of DNA. Per germline, CDR1 MNHEY and CDR2 SMNVEV (reference sequence). This CDR3 spans 14 amino acids.

V gene TRBV18 combines with J gene TRBJ2-7. CDR3 size: 14 residues. CDR1 KGHSH and CDR2 LQKENI come from the germline V gene. The CDR3 spells CASSPKDRSYEQYF.

This chain connects TRBV29-1 to TRBJ2-1; without DNA, the TCRdb call of TRBD1 cannot be checked. The germline CDR1 and CDR2 sequences are SQVTM and ANQGSEA. There are 14 residues in the CDR3. This CDR3 is CSVRTGNSYNEQFF.

V usage is TRBV7-9 and J usage is TRBJ2-7; without DNA, the TCRdb call of TRBD1 cannot be checked. The CDR3 runs to 17 residues. Germline CDR1 and CDR2: SEHNR and FQNEAQ (reference sequence). This CDR3 is CASSPQSPGQSPYEQYF.

The chain carries TRBV7-9 and TRBJ1-4. In germline, CDR1 is SEHNR, CDR2 FQNEAQ (reference sequence). The CDR3 sequence is 16 residues long. CDR3 amino acids: CASSWRGPAANEKLFF.

V gene TRBV7-2 combines with J gene TRBJ2-3; TCRdb lists TRBD2, though no DNA is available to test this call. Germline V CDR1 and CDR2: SGHTA, FQGNSA. This CDR3 spans 13 amino acids. The CDR3 loop is CASSGRATDTQYF. The whole variable domain, remainder taken from reference TRBV7-2 and TRBJ2-3, is GAGVSQSPSNKVTEKGKDVELRCDPISGHTALYWYRQSLGQGLEFLIYFQGNSAPDKSGLPSDRFSAERTGGSVSTLTIQRTQQEDSAVYLCASSGRATDTQYFGPGTRLTVL.

This chain uses TRBV27 with TRBJ2-3; the TCRdb call, TRBD1, lacks DNA for checking. This CDR3 region has 15 residues. Germline V CDR1 and CDR2: MNHEY, SMNVEV (reference sequence). CDR3 sequence: CASSLWGASTDTQYF.

The V call is TRBV29-1, the J call TRBJ1-5; the D call from TCRdb, TRBD1, cannot be confirmed without DNA. The CDR3 has 13 amino acids. Germline V gene sequence: CDR1 SQVTM, CDR2 ANQGSEA. Here the CDR3 reads CSVADRPNQPQHF.

The chain employs TRBV12-3 or TRBV12-4 and TRBJ1-5; TCRdb returns TRBD1, unconfirmable since there is no DNA. The length of the CDR3 is 14 residues. CDR3 residues: CASSPEDKHQPQHF.

The rearrangement uses TRBV12-3 or TRBV12-4 and TRBJ1-5. This CDR3 comprises 11 residues. The CDR3 reads CASSSGPPQHF.

The rearrangement links TRBV3-1 to TRBJ1-2; no DNA is available, so the TRBD1 call from TCRdb remains unchecked. Per germline, CDR1 LGHDT and CDR2 YNNKEL (reference sequence). The CDR3 has 15 amino acids. CDR3 sequence: CASSQERTANNGYAF.

The chain has TRBV4-2 and TRBJ1-1. This CDR3 spans 13 amino acids. Germline V gene sequence: CDR1 LGHNA, CDR2 YNFKEQ. The CDR3 loop is CASSQDGTSRAFF.

V gene TRBV4-2 combines with J gene TRBJ1-3; TCRdb gives TRBD1 as the D gene, but with no DNA this cannot be confirmed. The CDR3 is 16 residues long. The V gene's germline CDR1 is LGHNA and CDR2 YNFKEQ. The CDR3: CASSSVGQASGNTIYF.